These T cell receptor beta chains were read from a single sample in a study of CD8+ T cells in alopecia areata. Generated by immunoSEQ multiplex PCR, the TCRdb table keeps only in-frame clones and is missing some. The data contain about 140,000 clones, roughly 82% of them singletons. The material was CD8+ T cells sorted from blood, obtained at week 4, from a patient treated with tofacitinib. These receptors all stem from a human donor with alopecia areata. CDR3s include the opening cysteine and the closing phenylalanine or tryptophan. A D gene is named only where the DNA matches it firmly. Rows may omit the clone size; those that give it use once, few, many or a size class.

v_gene	j_gene	d_gene	abundance	CDR3nt	CDR3aa
TRBV15	TRBJ2-5	.	.	TGTGCCACCAGCAGAGGCCCGGGACCAAAGGAGACCCAGTACTTC	CATSRGPGPKETQYF
TRBV6-1	TRBJ2-7	TRBD2	.	TGTGCCAGCAGTGTGGCTAGCGGGGGCGACGAGCAGTACTTC	CASSVASGGDEQYF
TRBV2	TRBJ2-7	.	.	TGTGCCAGCAGTGATGGTACGAAGGGGTTTATGGCCTACGAGCAGTACTTC	CASSDGTKGFMAYEQYF
TRBV7-9	TRBJ2-7	.	.	TGTGCCAGCAGCCCACCACATGGCTACGAGCAGTACTTC	CASSPPHGYEQYF
TRBV9	TRBJ2-2	.	.	TGTGCCAGCAGCGCCCACATAGCGAACACCGGGGAGCTGTTTTTT	CASSAHIANTGELFF
TRBV19	TRBJ2-7	TRBD1	.	TGTGCCAGTAGTCCCGGGACAGGTCACTACGAGCAGTACTTC	CASSPGTGHYEQYF
TRBV5-1	TRBJ1-2	TRBD1	.	TGCGCCAGCAGCTTGGGGACCGGGACAGCCTATGGCTACACCTTC	CASSLGTGTAYGYTF
TRBV2	TRBJ2-7	TRBD2	.	TGTGCCAGCAGTGATCAGCCTAGCGGGGATTACGAGCAGTACTTC	CASSDQPSGDYEQYF
TRBV7-9	TRBJ2-1	TRBD1	.	TGTGCCAGCAGCTTAGTCCAGGGGGCAAGTGAGCAGTTCTTC	CASSLVQGASEQFF
TRBV6-5	TRBJ2-1	TRBD2	.	TGTGCCAGCAGTTACTGGGGGGGCAATGAGCAGTTCTTC	CASSYWGGNEQFF
TRBV19	TRBJ2-1	.	once	TGTGCCAGTACCGACGAAAACAATGAGCAGTTCTTC	CASTDENNEQFF